This TCR beta chain appears in the sequencing data of a study of shared clonotypes between healthy human individuals. Method: immunoSEQ multiplex PCR; TCRdb's copy keeps in-frame clones and lacks some. Seen here are a few million clones, approximately 93% observed once, and the top ten hold about 0.41%. This clone was detected a few times. The CDR3 extends over 13 amino acids. From germline, CDR1 is SGHTA and CDR2 FQGTGA. J was trimmed by 4 bases and V by 5 bases; bases with no gene match: 3. There were only Caucasian adults among the donors, and all lived in Nashville, Tennessee. This TCR came from a man aged 18 to 30 in good health. Some clones in this sample may be carry-over from other donors' samples. This sequence joins TRBV7-3 and TRBJ1-2, with 8 positions matching TRBD1. The specimen sequenced was naive CD4+ T cells from PBMCs. The sample's subset: CD45RA+ positively selected. CDR3 protein: CASSTTGGYGYTF. The CDR3 bases are TGTGCCAGCAGCACCACAGGGGGCTATGGCTACACCTTC.